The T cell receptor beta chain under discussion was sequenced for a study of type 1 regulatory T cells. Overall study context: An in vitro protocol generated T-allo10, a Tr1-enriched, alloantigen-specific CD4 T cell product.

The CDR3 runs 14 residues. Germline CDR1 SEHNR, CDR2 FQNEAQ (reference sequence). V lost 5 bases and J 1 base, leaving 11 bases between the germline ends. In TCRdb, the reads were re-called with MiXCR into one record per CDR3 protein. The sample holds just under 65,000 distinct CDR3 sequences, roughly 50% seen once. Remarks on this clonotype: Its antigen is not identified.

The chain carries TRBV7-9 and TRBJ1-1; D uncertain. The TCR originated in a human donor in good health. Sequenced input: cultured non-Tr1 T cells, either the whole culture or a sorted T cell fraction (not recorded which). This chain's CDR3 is CASSPQTPNTEAFF. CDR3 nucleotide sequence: TGTGCCAGCAGCCCACAGACACCGAACACTGAAGCTTTCTTT.